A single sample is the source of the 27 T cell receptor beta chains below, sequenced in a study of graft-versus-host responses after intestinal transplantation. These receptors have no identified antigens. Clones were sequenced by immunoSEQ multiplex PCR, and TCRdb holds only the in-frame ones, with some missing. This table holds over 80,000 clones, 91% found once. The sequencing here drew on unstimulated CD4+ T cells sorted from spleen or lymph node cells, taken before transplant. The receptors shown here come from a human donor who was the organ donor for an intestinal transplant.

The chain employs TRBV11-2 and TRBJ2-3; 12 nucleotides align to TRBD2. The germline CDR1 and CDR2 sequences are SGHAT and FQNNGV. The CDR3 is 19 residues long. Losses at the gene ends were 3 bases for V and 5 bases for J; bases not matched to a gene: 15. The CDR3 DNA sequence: TGTGCCAGCAGCTTCCTCCTAAACCTAGCGGGGGGGCGCGGAGATACGCAGTATTTT. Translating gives CASSFLLNLAGGRGDTQYF.

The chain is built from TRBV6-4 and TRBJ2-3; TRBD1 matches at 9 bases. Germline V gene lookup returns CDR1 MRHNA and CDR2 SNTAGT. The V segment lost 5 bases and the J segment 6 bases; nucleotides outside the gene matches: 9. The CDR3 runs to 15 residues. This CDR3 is CASSPGQGRADTQYF. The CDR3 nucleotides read TGTGCCAGCAGTCCGGGACAGGGTAGGGCGGATACGCAGTATTTT.

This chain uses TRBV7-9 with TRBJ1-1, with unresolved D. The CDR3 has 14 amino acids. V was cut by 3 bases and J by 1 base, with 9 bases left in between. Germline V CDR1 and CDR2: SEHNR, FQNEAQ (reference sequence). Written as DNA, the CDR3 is TGTGCCAGCAGCTTTGTCCGGGGGAACACTGAAGCTTTCTTT. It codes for CASSFVRGNTEAFF.

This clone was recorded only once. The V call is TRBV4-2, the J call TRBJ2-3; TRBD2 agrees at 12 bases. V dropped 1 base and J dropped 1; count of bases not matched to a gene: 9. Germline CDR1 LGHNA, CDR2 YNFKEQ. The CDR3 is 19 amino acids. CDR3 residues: CASSQARTSGVSGTDTQYF. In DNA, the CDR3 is TGTGCCAGCAGCCAAGCGAGGACTAGCGGGGTCTCGGGCACAGATACGCAGTATTTT.

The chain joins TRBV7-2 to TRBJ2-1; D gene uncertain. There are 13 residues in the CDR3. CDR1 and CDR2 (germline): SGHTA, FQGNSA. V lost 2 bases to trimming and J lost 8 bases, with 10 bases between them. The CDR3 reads CASSLRRGYEQFF. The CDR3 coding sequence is TGTGCCAGCAGCTTACGGCGCGGATATGAGCAGTTCTTC. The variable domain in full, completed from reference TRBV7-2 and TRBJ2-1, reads GAGVSQSPSNKVTEKGKDVELRCDPISGHTALYWYRQSLGQGLEFLIYFQGNSAPDKSGLPSDRFSAERTGGSVSTLTIQRTQQEDSAVYLCASSLRRGYEQFFGPGTRLTVL.

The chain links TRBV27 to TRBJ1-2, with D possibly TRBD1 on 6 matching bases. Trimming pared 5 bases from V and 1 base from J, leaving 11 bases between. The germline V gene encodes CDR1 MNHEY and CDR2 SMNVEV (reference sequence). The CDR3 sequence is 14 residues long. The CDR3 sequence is CASSPRTVNYGYTF. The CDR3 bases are TGTGCCAGCAGTCCGAGGACAGTTAACTATGGCTACACCTTC.

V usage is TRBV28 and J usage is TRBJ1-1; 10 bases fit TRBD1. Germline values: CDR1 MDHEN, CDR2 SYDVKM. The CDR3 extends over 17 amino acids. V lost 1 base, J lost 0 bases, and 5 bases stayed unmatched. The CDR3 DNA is TGTGCCAGCAGTTTATTGGGGACAGGGGTCTTGAACACTGAAGCTTTCTTT. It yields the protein CASSLLGTGVLNTEAFF.

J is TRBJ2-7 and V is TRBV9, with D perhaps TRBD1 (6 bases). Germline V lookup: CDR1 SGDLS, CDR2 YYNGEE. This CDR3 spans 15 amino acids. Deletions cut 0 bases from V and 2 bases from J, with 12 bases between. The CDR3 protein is CASSVDGQRTYEQYF. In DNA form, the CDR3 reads TGTGCCAGCAGCGTAGACGGACAGAGGACCTACGAGCAGTACTTC.

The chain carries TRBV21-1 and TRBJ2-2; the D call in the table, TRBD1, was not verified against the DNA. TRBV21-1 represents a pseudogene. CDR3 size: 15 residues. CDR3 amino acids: CASSKFSANTGELFF. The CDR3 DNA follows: TGTGCCAGCAGCAAATTCAGTGCGAACACCGGGGAGCTGTTTTTT.

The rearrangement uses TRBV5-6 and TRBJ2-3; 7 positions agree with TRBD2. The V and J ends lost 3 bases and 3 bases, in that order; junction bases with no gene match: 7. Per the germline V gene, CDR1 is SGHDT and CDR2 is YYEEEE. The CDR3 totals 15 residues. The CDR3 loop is CASSSAGDPTDTQYF. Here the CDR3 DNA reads TGTGCCAGCAGCTCCGCGGGGGACCCAACAGATACGCAGTATTTT.

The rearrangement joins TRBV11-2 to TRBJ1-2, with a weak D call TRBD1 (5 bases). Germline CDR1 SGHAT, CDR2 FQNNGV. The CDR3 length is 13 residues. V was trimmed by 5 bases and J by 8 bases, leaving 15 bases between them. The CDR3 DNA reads TGTGCCAGCAGCCTAACAGGTGCACCCGGCTACACCTTC. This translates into CASSLTGAPGYTF.

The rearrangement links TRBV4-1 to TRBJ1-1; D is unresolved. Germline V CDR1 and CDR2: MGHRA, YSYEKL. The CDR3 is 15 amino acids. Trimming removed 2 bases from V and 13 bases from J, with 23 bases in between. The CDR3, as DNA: TGCGCCAGCAGCCAATCCGAGGCGGCCCAATCAGACGGTTTCTTT. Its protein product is CASSQSEAAQSDGFF.

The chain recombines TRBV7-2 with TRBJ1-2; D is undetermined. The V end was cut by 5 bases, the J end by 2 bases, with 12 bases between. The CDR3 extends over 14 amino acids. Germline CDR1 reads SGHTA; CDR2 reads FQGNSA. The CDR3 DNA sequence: TGTGCCAGCAGCCCTTATCACAAGAACTATGGCTACACCTTC. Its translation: CASSPYHKNYGYTF.

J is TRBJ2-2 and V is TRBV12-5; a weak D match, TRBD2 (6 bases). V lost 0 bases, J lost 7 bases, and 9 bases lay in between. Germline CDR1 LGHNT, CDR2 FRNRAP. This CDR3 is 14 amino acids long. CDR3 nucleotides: TGTGCTAGTGGTTTGGTACGGGGGAGCGGGGAGCTGTTTTTT. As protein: CASGLVRGSGELFF.

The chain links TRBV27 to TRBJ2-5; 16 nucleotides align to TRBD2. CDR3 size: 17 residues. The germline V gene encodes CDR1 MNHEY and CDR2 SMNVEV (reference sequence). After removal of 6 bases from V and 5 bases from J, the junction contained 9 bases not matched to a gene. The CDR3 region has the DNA TGTGCCAGCAGCTCACGAAGGGGACTAGCGGGGGGGGAGACCCAGTACTTC. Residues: CASSSRRGLAGGETQYF.

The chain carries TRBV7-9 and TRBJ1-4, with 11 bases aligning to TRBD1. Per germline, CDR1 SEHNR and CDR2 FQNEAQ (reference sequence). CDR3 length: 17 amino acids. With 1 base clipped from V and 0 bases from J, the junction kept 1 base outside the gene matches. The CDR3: CASSLGGQGATNEKLFF. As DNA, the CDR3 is TGTGCCAGCAGCTTAGGGGGACAGGGGGCAACTAATGAAAAACTGTTTTTT.

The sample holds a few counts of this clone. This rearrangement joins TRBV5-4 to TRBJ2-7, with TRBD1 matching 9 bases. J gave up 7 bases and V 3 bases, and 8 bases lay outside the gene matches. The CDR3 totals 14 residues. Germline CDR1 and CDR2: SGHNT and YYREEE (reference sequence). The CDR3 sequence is CASSSGTGRNEQYF. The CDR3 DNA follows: TGTGCCAGCAGCTCCGGGACAGGGAGGAATGAGCAGTACTTC.

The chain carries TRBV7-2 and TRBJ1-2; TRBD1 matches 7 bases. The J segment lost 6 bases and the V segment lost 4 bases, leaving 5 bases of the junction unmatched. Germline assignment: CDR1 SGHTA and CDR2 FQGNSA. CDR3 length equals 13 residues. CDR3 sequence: CASSYRQGDGYTF. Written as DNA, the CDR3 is TGTGCCAGCAGCTACCGACAGGGTGATGGCTACACCTTC. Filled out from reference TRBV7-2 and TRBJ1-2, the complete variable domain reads GAGVSQSPSNKVTEKGKDVELRCDPISGHTALYWYRQSLGQGLEFLIYFQGNSAPDKSGLPSDRFSAERTGGSVSTLTIQRTQQEDSAVYLCASSYRQGDGYTFGSGTRLTVV.

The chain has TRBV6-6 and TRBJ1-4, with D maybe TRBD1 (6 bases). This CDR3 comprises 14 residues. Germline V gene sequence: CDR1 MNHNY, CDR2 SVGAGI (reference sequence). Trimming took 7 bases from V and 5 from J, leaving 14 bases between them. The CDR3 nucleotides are TGTGCCAGCAACCCGACAGGAGCGAATGAAAAACTGTTTTTT. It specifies CASNPTGANEKLFF.

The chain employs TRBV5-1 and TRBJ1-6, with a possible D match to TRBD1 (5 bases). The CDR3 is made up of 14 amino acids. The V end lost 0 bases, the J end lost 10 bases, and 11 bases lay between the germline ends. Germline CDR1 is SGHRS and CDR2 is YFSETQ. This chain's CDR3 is CASSLEGTGSPLHF. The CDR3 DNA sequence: TGCGCCAGCAGCTTGGAAGGGACTGGCTCACCCCTCCACTTT. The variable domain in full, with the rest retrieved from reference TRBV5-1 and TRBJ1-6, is KAGVTQTPRYLIKTRGQQVTLSCSPISGHRSVSWYQQTPGQGLQFLFEYFSETQRNKGNFPGRFSGRQFSNSRSEMNVSTLELGDSALYLCASSLEGTGSPLHFGNGTRLTVT.

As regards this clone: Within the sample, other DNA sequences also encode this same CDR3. The CDR3 spells CASSLRGSSYNEQFF. In DNA, the CDR3 is TGCGCCAGCAGCTTGAGAGGGAGCTCCTACAATGAGCAGTTCTTC. The chain couples TRBV5-1 to TRBJ2-1; a possible D gene is TRBD2 (5 bases). The CDR3 spans 15 residues. Germline V lookup: CDR1 SGHRS, CDR2 YFSETQ. Trimming took 1 base from V and 0 from J, leaving 8 bases between them.

The CDR3 here is CATSRGQHSLGSEAFF. The DNA of the CDR3 is TGTGCCACCAGCAGAGGACAGCACAGCTTGGGATCTGAAGCTTTCTTT. The chain has TRBV15 and TRBJ1-1; D is perhaps TRBD1 (5 bases). Germline V gives CDR1 LNHNV, CDR2 YYDKDF (reference sequence). V lost 1 base to trimming and J lost 6 bases, with 18 bases between them. This CDR3 is 16 amino acids long.

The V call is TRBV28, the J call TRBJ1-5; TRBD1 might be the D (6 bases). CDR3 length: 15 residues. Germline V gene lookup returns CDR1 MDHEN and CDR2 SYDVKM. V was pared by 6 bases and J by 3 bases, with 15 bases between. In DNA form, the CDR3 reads TGTGCCAGCAGGGAAACCGGGACAACCAATCAGCCCCAGCATTTT. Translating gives CASRETGTTNQPQHF.

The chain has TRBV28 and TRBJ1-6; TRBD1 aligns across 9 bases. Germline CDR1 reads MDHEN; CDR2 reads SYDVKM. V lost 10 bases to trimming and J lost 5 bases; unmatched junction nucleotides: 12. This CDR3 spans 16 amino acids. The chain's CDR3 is CATMVRQGVDNSPLHF. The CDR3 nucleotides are TGTGCCACCATGGTCCGACAGGGGGTGGATAATTCACCCCTCCACTTT.

CDR3 protein: CASSRREGASYEQYF. The DNA for the CDR3 is TGTGCCAGCAGCCGCCGGGAGGGGGCTTCCTACGAGCAGTACTTC. V is TRBV27 and J is TRBJ2-7; D may be TRBD2 (8 bases). CDR3 length equals 15 residues. Germline V CDR1 and CDR2: MNHEY, SMNVEV (reference sequence). With 6 bases removed from V and 1 base from J, the gap between germline ends came to 16 bases.

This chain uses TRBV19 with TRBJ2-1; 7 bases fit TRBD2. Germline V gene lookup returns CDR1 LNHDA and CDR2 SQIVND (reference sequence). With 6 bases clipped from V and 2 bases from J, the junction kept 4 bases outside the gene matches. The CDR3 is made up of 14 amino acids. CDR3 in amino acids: CASRAGTTYNEQFF. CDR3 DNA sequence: TGTGCCAGTAGGGCCGGGACTACCTACAATGAGCAGTTCTTC.

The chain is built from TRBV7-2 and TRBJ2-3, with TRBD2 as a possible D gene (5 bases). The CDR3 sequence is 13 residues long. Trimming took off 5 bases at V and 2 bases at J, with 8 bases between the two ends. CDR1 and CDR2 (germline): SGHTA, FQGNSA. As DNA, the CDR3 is TGTGCCAGCAGCCTCGGGGTCACAGATACGCAGTATTTT. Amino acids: CASSLGVTDTQYF.